One and the same sample provided the 21 T cell receptor beta chains below, sequenced in a study of cytomegalovirus exposure and HLA in healthy donors. In the PCR, 60 Vbeta and 13 Jbeta primers were used. Here immunoSEQ multiplex PCR was the method, and the copy in TCRdb shows in-frame clones only, minus some. The sample includes 97,000 or so clones, 70% to 80% of them seen just once. The specimen was PBMCs. The source of these receptors is a male donor in good health and CMV-seropositive.

This clone was detected only a few times. V is TRBV5-1 and J is TRBJ1-1; D is uncertain. V was shortened by 4 bases and J by 0 bases, with 10 bases between the two germline ends. The CDR3 sequence is 14 residues long. Germline CDR1 SGHRS, CDR2 YFSETQ. This CDR3 is CASSQRGMNTEAFF. The CDR3, as DNA: TGCGCCAGCAGCCAACGAGGGATGAACACTGAAGCTTTCTTT.

This clone was picked up one time. The rearrangement links TRBV5-1 to TRBJ2-7; 11 bases map to TRBD1. The CDR3 sequence is 16 residues long. J lost 0 bases, V lost 0 bases, and 2 bases had no gene match. The V gene's germline CDR1 is SGHRS and CDR2 YFSETQ. For the CDR3, the DNA is TGCGCCAGCAGCTTGGAAGGGACAGGGGGCTCCTACGAGCAGTACTTC. Translated: CASSLEGTGGSYEQYF. The entire variable domain, with the rest obtained from reference TRBV5-1 and TRBJ2-7, is as follows: KAGVTQTPRYLIKTRGQQVTLSCSPISGHRSVSWYQQTPGQGLQFLFEYFSETQRNKGNFPGRFSGRQFSNSRSEMNVSTLELGDSALYLCASSLEGTGGSYEQYFGPGTRLTVT.

The chain recombines TRBV6-1 with TRBJ1-1; D gene unclear. This CDR3 contains 12 residues. The V end was cut by 6 bases, the J end by 5 bases, with 10 bases between. Germline values: CDR1 MNHNS, CDR2 SASEGT. The chain's CDR3 is CASSFGGTEAFF. The DNA for the CDR3 is TGTGCCAGCAGCTTCGGAGGAACTGAAGCTTTCTTT.

The genes are TRBV10-3 and TRBJ2-2; a possible D gene is TRBD1 (5 bases). V lost 5 bases to trimming and J lost 5 bases, with 9 bases between them. Germline CDR1 reads ENHRY; CDR2 reads SYGVKD. The CDR3 is 13 residues long. The CDR3 sequence is CAISTQGTGELFF. The DNA of the CDR3 is TGTGCCATCAGTACCCAGGGAACCGGGGAGCTGTTTTTT.

The chain uses TRBV11-2 and TRBJ2-5, with TRBD1 as a possible D gene (5 bases). Per the germline V gene, CDR1 is SGHAT and CDR2 is FQNNGV. The CDR3 spans 13 residues. Trimming pared 1 base from V and 4 bases from J, leaving 7 bases between. CDR3 sequence (DNA): TGTGCCAGCAGCTTAGGGCAGGGAGAGACCCAGTACTTC. The encoded protein is CASSLGQGETQYF.

The J gene is TRBJ1-1, the V gene TRBV9; no clear D. CDR3 length: 15 residues. CDR1 is SGDLS, CDR2 YYNGEE, per germline. V lost 1 base, J lost 6 bases, and 16 bases lay in between. CDR3 sequence reads: CASSVRGDPRAEAFF. The CDR3 nucleotides read TGTGCCAGCAGCGTACGAGGTGACCCGCGGGCTGAAGCTTTCTTT.

The genes are TRBV7-9 and TRBJ2-4; D may be TRBD1 (5 bases). V gave up 5 bases and J gave up 3 bases, with 14 bases separating them. The CDR3 is made up of 15 amino acids. Germline V gene data show CDR1 as SEHNR and CDR2 as FQNEAQ (reference sequence). CDR3 DNA: TGTGCCAGCAGCCACGGGCAGGGTGGCAAAAACATTCAGTACTTC. It translates to CASSHGQGGKNIQYF.

This chain links TRBV4-3 with TRBJ2-1; TRBD2 might be the D (6 bases). V was pared by 1 base and J by 5 bases, with 15 bases between. The CDR3 is 16 amino acids. The germline V gene encodes CDR1 LGHNA and CDR2 YSLEER. CDR3 residues: CASSQGYRGLDNEQFF. In nucleotides, the CDR3 is TGCGCCAGCAGCCAAGGGTATCGGGGGTTGGACAATGAGCAGTTCTTC.

This clone is medium-sized within its sample. Other DNA sequences in the same sample also yield this CDR3. The chain has TRBV10-2 and TRBJ1-5, with D possibly being TRBD1 (6 bases). CDR1 WSHSY and CDR2 SAAADI come from the germline V gene. CDR3 size: 15 residues. Trimming removed 0 bases at V and 2 bases at J, with 8 bases between. In DNA, the CDR3 is TGCGCCAGCAGTGAGTCGGGACATCGCAATCAGCCCCAGCATTTT. Translating gives CASSESGHRNQPQHF.

This sequence joins TRBV15 and TRBJ2-7, with a tentative D call TRBD1 (6 bases). This CDR3 spans 16 amino acids. The V and J ends lost 0 bases and 7 bases respectively, with 19 bases between them. CDR1 LNHNV and CDR2 YYDKDF come from the germline V gene (reference sequence). The CDR3 loop is CATSRDLITGMREQYF. The DNA for the CDR3 is TGTGCCACCAGCAGAGATCTGATTACAGGGATGAGGGAGCAGTACTTC.

The V gene is TRBV7-9, the J gene TRBJ1-1; D perhaps matches TRBD1 (6 bases). The CDR3 runs 16 residues. Per the germline V gene, CDR1 is SEHNR and CDR2 is FQNEAQ (reference sequence). V was clipped by 1 base and J by 6 bases, with 18 bases between them. This CDR3 reads CASSLGPLSDRAEAFF. The CDR3 nucleotides read TGTGCCAGCAGCTTAGGGCCGTTATCGGACAGAGCTGAAGCTTTCTTT.

The J gene is TRBJ2-1, the V gene TRBV6-6; 10 bases agree with TRBD2. Germline V gene lookup returns CDR1 MNHNY and CDR2 SVGAGI (reference sequence). V shed 0 bases, J shed 7 bases, and the junction held 6 bases outside the gene matches. The CDR3 is 16 amino acids. CDR3 protein: CASSYSISGRVNEQFF. CDR3 sequence (DNA): TGTGCCAGCAGTTACTCGATCAGCGGGAGGGTGAATGAGCAGTTCTTC.

This chain uses TRBV7-9 with TRBJ2-3; possible D gene TRBD2, 5 bases. V was clipped by 5 bases and J by 10 bases, with 10 bases between them. Germline V gene sequence: CDR1 SEHNR, CDR2 FQNEAQ (reference sequence). This CDR3 has 11 amino acids. CDR3 region: CASSPEGAQYF. The CDR3 nucleotides read TGTGCCAGCAGCCCAGAGGGCGCGCAGTATTTT.

This chain links TRBV7-9 with TRBJ1-5, with D perhaps TRBD1 (6 bases). Trimming cost V 2 bases and J 7 bases, with 18 bases left between them. The CDR3 consists of 16 residues. From germline, CDR1 is SEHNR and CDR2 FQNEAQ (reference sequence). CDR3: CASSLMAPTGPQPQHF. The CDR3 DNA sequence: TGTGCCAGCAGCTTAATGGCACCAACAGGGCCCCAGCCCCAGCATTTT.

The rearrangement links TRBV5-4 to TRBJ2-1; D unresolved. Germline V gives CDR1 SGHNT, CDR2 YYREEE (reference sequence). The V and J ends lost 4 bases and 11 bases respectively, with 16 bases between them. CDR3 size: 13 residues. In nucleotides, the CDR3 is TGTGCCAGCAGCACCCCCACCCAGTACCAGCAGTTCTTC. Its protein is CASSTPTQYQQFF.

The rearrangement links TRBV19 to TRBJ2-1; 12 nucleotides agree with TRBD2. Germline V lookup: CDR1 LNHDA, CDR2 SQIVND (reference sequence). The CDR3 consists of 15 residues. V was clipped by 6 bases and J by 4 bases; unmatched bases: 4. The chain's CDR3 is CASSRLAGDYNEQFF. In nucleotides, the CDR3 is TGTGCCAGTAGCAGACTAGCGGGAGATTACAATGAGCAGTTCTTC.

The V gene is TRBV27, the J gene TRBJ2-7, with 7 bases identical to TRBD2. V was pared by 8 bases and J by 1 base, with 5 bases of the junction left unmatched. Germline V CDR1 and CDR2: MNHEY, SMNVEV (reference sequence). The CDR3 length is 13 residues. Here the CDR3 DNA reads TGTGCCAGCGGGAGGGTGGGATCCTACGAGCAGTACTTC. Encoded protein: CASGRVGSYEQYF.

This clone occurred a few times. The V call is TRBV19, the J call TRBJ2-1, with TRBD2 matching over 14 bases. This CDR3 has 19 residues. J lost 10 bases, V lost 2 bases, and 16 bases had no gene match. The germline V gene encodes CDR1 LNHDA and CDR2 SQIVND (reference sequence). The DNA for the CDR3 is TGTGCCAGTAGTATAAAGGTCGCCGGGACTAGCGGGAGTATCAACGAGCAGTTCTTC. The encoded protein is CASSIKVAGTSGSINEQFF.

The CDR3 DNA reads as TGTGCCAGCAGTGACTTCAGGGTGTCTGGAAACACCATATATTTT. Its protein product is CASSDFRVSGNTIYF. The gene calls are TRBV25-1 and TRBJ1-3, with D maybe TRBD1 (5 bases). The ends were cut back, 3 bases at V and 1 base at J, with 10 bases in the middle. The length of the CDR3 is 15 residues. Germline-derived CDR1 and CDR2 are MGHDK and SYGVNS.

The table lists this clone with a count of one. The chain joins TRBV28 to TRBJ2-5, with a weak D call TRBD1 (6 bases). CDR1 MDHEN and CDR2 SYDVKM come from the germline V gene. This CDR3 is built from 14 residues. Trimming took 3 bases from V and 6 from J, leaving 14 bases between them. The CDR3 loop reads CASSFLDRIKTQYF. In DNA, the CDR3 is TGTGCCAGCAGTTTCCTCGACAGGATAAAGACCCAGTACTTC.

This chain joins TRBV7-2 and TRBJ2-1; TRBD1 is a possible D gene (6 bases). Per germline, CDR1 SGHTA and CDR2 FQGNSA. CDR3 length: 12 residues. The germline V and J ends were trimmed by 6 bases and 3 bases, with 6 bases remaining between them. DNA of the CDR3: TGTGCCAGCAGACAGGGCTACAATGAGCAGTTCTTC. Encoded protein: CASRQGYNEQFF.